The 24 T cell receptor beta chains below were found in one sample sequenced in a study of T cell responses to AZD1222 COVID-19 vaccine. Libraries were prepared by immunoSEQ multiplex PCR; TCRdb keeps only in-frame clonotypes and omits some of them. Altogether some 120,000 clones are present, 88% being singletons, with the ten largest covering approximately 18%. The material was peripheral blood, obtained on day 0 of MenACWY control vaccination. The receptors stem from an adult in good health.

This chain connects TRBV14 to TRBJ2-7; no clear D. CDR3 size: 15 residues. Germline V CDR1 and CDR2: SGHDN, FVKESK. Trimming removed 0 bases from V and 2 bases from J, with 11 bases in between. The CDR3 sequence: CASSQDLYRPYEQYF. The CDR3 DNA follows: TGTGCCAGCAGCCAAGATCTTTACAGACCCTACGAGCAGTACTTC. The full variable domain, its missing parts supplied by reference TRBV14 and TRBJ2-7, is EAGVTQFPSHSVIEKGQTVTLRCDPISGHDNLYWYRRVMGKEIKFLLHFVKESKQDESGMPNNRFLAERTGGTYSTLKVQPAELEDSGVYFCASSQDLYRPYEQYFGPGTRLTVT.

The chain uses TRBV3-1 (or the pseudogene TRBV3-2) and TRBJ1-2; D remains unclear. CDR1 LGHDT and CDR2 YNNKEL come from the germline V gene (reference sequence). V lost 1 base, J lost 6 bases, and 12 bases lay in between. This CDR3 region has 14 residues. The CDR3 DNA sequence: TGTGCCAGCAGCCAAGGGACGCCTAATGATGGCTACACCTTC. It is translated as CASSQGTPNDGYTF.

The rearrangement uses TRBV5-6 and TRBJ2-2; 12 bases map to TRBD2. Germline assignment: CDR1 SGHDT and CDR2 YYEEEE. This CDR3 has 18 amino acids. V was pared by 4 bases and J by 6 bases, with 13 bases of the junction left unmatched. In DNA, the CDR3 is TGTGCCAGCAGCGATGTGGTCGTGGGACTAGCGGGCCCCGGGGAGCTGTTTTTT. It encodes CASSDVVVGLAGPGELFF.

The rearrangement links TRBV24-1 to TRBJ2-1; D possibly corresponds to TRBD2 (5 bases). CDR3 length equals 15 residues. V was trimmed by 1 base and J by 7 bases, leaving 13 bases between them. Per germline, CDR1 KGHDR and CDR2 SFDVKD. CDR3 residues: CATSDLSTSRNEQFF. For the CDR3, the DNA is TGTGCCACCAGTGATTTAAGCACTAGTCGAAATGAGCAGTTCTTC.

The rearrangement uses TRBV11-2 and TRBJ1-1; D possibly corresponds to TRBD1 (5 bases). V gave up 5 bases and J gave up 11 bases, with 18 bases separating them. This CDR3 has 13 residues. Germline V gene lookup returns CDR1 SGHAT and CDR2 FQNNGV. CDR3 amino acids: CASSTRAGGDAFF. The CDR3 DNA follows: TGTGCCAGCAGCACTCGGGCCGGGGGGGACGCTTTCTTT.

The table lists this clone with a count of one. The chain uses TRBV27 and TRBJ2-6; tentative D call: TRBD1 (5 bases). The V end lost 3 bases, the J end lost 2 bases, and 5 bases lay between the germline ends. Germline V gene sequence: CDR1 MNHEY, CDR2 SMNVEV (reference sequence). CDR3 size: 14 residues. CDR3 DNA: TGTGCCAGCAGTTTCAGGGCTGGGGCCAACGTCCTGACTTTC. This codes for CASSFRAGANVLTF.

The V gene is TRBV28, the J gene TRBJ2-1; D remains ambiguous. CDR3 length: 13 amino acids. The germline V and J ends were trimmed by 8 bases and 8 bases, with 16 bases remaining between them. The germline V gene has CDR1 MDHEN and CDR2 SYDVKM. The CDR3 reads CASRGNLLHEQFF. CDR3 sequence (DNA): TGTGCCAGCCGAGGTAATCTTCTGCATGAGCAGTTCTTC.

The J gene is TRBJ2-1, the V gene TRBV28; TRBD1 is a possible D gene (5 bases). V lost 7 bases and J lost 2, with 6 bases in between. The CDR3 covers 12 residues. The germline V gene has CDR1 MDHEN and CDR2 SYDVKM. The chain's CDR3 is CASTGTYNEQFF. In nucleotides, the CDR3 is TGTGCCAGCACAGGGACCTACAATGAGCAGTTCTTC.

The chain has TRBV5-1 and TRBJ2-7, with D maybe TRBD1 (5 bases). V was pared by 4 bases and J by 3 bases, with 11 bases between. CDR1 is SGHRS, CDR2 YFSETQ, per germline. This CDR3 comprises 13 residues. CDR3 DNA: TGCGCCAGCAGCCCCAGACAGAGCTACGAGCAGTACTTC. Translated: CASSPRQSYEQYF.

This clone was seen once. The CDR3 loop is CASSTRRYEQYF. In DNA form, the CDR3 reads TGTGCCAGCAGTACCCGGCGGTACGAGCAGTACTTC. The V and J genes are TRBV28 and TRBJ2-7; unclear D gene. Trimming removed 5 bases from V and 4 bases from J, with 9 bases in between. Germline V lookup: CDR1 MDHEN, CDR2 SYDVKM. The CDR3 is made up of 12 amino acids. The variable domain in full, completed from reference TRBV28 and TRBJ2-7, reads DVKVTQSSRYLVKRTGEKVFLECVQDMDHENMFWYRQDPGLGLRLIYFSYDVKMKEKGDIPEGYSVSREKKERFSLILESASTNQTSMYLCASSTRRYEQYFGPGTRLTVT.

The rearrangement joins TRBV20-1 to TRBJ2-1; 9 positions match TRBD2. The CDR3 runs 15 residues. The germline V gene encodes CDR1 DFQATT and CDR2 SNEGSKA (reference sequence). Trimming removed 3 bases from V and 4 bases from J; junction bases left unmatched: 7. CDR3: CSASKPSGTYNEQFF. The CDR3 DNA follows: TGCAGTGCTAGTAAGCCTAGCGGGACGTACAATGAGCAGTTCTTC.

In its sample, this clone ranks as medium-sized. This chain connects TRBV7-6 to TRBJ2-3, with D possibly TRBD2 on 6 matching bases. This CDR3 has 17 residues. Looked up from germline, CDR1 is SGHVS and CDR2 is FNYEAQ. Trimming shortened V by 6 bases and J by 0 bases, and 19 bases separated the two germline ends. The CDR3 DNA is TGTGCCAGCAGTCTTTTTATAGCGGAGTCTAGCACAGATACGCAGTATTTT. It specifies CASSLFIAESSTDTQYF.

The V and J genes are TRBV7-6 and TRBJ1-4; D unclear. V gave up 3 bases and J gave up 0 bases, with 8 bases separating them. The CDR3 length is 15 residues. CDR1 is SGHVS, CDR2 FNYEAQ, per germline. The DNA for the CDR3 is TGTGCCAGCAGCTTGTCCGAGTCAACTAATGAAAAACTGTTTTTT. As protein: CASSLSESTNEKLFF.

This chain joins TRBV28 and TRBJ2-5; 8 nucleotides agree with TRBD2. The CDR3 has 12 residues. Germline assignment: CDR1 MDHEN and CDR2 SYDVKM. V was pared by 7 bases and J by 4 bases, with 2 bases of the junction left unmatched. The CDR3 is CASMRGAETQYF. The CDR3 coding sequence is TGTGCCAGCATGCGGGGGGCAGAGACCCAGTACTTC.

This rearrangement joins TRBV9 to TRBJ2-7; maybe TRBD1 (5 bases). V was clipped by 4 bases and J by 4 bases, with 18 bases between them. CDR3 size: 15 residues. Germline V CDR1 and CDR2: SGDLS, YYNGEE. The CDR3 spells CASSSPAGFWYEQYF. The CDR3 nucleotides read TGTGCCAGCAGCTCCCCCGCAGGGTTCTGGTACGAGCAGTACTTC.

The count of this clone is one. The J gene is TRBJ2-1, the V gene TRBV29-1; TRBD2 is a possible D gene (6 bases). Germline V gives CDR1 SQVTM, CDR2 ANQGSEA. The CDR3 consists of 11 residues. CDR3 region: CSGGTQYEQFF. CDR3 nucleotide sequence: TGCAGTGGCGGGACTCAGTATGAGCAGTTCTTC.

CDR3 sequence: CATQTLYEQYF. In DNA, the CDR3 is TGTGCCACCCAAACCCTCTACGAGCAGTACTTC. The chain carries TRBV6-5 and TRBJ2-7; D is ambiguous. CDR1 and CDR2 from the germline V gene are MNHEY and SVGAGI. V gave up 10 bases and J gave up 3 bases, with 10 bases separating them. The CDR3 has 11 residues.

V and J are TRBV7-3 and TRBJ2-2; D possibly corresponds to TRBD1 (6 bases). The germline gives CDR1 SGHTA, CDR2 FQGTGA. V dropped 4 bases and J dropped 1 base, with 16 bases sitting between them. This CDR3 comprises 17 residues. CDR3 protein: CASSYNGGQRNTGELFF. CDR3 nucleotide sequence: TGTGCCAGCAGCTACAATGGCGGACAGAGGAACACCGGGGAGCTGTTTTTT.

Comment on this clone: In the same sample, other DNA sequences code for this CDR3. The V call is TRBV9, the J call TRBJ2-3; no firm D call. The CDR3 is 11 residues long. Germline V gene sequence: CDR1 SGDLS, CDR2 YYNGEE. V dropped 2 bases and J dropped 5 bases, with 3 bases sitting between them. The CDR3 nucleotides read TGTGCCAGCAGCGTCGGAGATACGCAGTATTTT. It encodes CASSVGDTQYF.

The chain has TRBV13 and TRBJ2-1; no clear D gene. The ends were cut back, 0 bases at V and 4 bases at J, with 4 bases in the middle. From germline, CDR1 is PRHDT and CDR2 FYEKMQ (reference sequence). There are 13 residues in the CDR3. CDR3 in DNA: TGTGCCAGCAGCTTAGGGTTGTACAATGAGCAGTTCTTC. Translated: CASSLGLYNEQFF.

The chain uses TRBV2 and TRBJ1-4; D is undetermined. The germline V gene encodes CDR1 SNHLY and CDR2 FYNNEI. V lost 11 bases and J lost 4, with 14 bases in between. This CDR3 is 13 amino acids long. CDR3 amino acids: CACKPLFNEKLFF. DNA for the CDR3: TGTGCCTGCAAACCGCTCTTTAATGAAAAACTGTTTTTT.

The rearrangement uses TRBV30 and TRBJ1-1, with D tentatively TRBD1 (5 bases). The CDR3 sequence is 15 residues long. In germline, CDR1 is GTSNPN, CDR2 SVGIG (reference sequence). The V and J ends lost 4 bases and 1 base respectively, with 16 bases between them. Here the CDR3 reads CAWTSIGQGNTEAFF. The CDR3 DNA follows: TGTGCCTGGACATCTATCGGTCAGGGGAACACTGAAGCTTTCTTT.

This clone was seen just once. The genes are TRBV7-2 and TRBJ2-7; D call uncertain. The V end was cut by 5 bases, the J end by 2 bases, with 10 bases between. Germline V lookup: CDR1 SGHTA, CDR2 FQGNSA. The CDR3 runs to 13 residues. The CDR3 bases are TGTGCCAGCAGCGTAGACGAACCCTACGAGCAGTACTTC. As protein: CASSVDEPYEQYF.

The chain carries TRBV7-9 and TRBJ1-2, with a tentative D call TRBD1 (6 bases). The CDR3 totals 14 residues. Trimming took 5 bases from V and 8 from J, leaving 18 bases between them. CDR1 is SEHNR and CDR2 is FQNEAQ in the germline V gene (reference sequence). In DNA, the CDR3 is TGTGCCAGCAGCCAAGACAGGTCGGGTACAGGCTACACCTTC. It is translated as CASSQDRSGTGYTF.